Listed below are T cell receptor beta chains from one sample, sequenced in a study of T cell responses to AZD1222 COVID-19 vaccine. The method was immunoSEQ multiplex PCR; TCRdb's version includes in-frame clones alone and lacks a portion of them. The sample yields over 85,000 clones, about 90% seen once. This specimen consisted of peripheral blood, obtained on day 0 of AZD1222 vaccination. The receptors come from an adult in good health. CDR3s leave out the opening cysteine and the closing phenylalanine or tryptophan.

j_gene: TRBJ2-5
v_gene: TRBV4-1
len: 14
CDR3aa: ASSQERQGASETQY

j_gene: TRBJ1-5
v_gene: TRBV27
len: 11
CDR3aa: ASRPGYEQPQH

j_gene: TRBJ1-2
v_gene: TRBV30
len: 9
CDR3aa: AAGVGLGYT

j_gene: TRBJ1-6
v_gene: TRBV5-4
len: 13
CDR3aa: ASSRGGDRDSPLH

j_gene: TRBJ2-7
v_gene: TRBV19
len: 12
CDR3aa: ASSPGQGVHEQY

j_gene: TRBJ1-1
v_gene: TRBV7-3
len: 11
CDR3aa: ASSLGRPTEAF

j_gene: TRBJ1-2
v_gene: TRBV3-1/TRBV3-2
len: 12
CDR3aa: ASSSMAGLYGYT

j_gene: TRBJ2-7
v_gene: TRBV11-2
len: 11
CDR3aa: ASSSQGPYEQY

j_gene: TRBJ2-7
v_gene: TRBV13
len: 13
CDR3aa: ASSLGFRGGREQY

j_gene: TRBJ1-1
v_gene: TRBV5-4
len: 15
CDR3aa: ASSPRDRGIKNTEAF

j_gene: TRBJ1-6
v_gene: TRBV7-9
len: 12
CDR3aa: ASSLFPENSPLH

j_gene: TRBJ1-6
v_gene: TRBV15
len: 13
CDR3aa: ATSRVGTGHSPLH

j_gene: TRBJ1-6
v_gene: TRBV7-9
len: 14
CDR3aa: ASSPEGIAYNSPLH

j_gene: TRBJ1-5
v_gene: TRBV6-1
len: 17
CDR3aa: ASSEDRRRSDYSNQPQH

j_gene: TRBJ1-5
v_gene: TRBV6-5
len: 13
CDR3aa: ASSRGQGNNQPQH

j_gene: TRBJ1-1
v_gene: TRBV6-4
len: 12
CDR3aa: ASSRSNSPTEAF

j_gene: TRBJ1-4
v_gene: TRBV7-9
len: 13
CDR3aa: ASSSAGMVNEKLF

j_gene: TRBJ1-5
v_gene: TRBV15
len: 14
CDR3aa: ATSPPKSGATQPQH

j_gene: TRBJ2-2
v_gene: TRBV5-1
len: 16
CDR3aa: ASSREPIWTGNTGELF

j_gene: TRBJ2-2
v_gene: TRBV5-8
len: 13
CDR3aa: ASSLALGLSGELF

j_gene: TRBJ2-3
v_gene: TRBV5-4
len: 12
CDR3aa: ASSGTGEGNTQY

j_gene: TRBJ1-5
v_gene: TRBV7-2
len: 13
CDR3aa: ASSQTGAGNQPQH

j_gene: TRBJ1-2
v_gene: TRBV29-1
len: 12
CDR3aa: SVEGTGYNYGYT

j_gene: TRBJ2-4
v_gene: TRBV30
len: 9
CDR3aa: AWKPRNIQY

j_gene: TRBJ2-5
v_gene: TRBV2
len: 14
CDR3aa: ASRTGTGSYQETQY

j_gene: TRBJ1-1
v_gene: TRBV19
len: 13
CDR3aa: ASSLGQVQNTEAF

j_gene: TRBJ1-1
v_gene: TRBV19
len: 12
CDR3aa: ASQGGPVNTEAF

j_gene: TRBJ1-2
v_gene: TRBV30
len: 8
CDR3aa: AWRRYGYT

j_gene: TRBJ2-5
v_gene: TRBV2
len: 12
CDR3aa: ASNSWGKQETQY

j_gene: TRBJ2-3
v_gene: TRBV11-1
len: 12
CDR3aa: ASSYSRRTGTQY

j_gene: TRBJ2-5
v_gene: TRBV7-7
len: 12
CDR3aa: ASSQGGARETQY